The 24 T cell receptor beta chains given below trace back to one sample, sequenced in a study of blood T cell repertoires in COVID-19. Profiling relied on immunoSEQ multiplex PCR, and the TCRdb table lists in-frame clones only, not all of them. The sample includes approximately 75,000 clones, approximately 92% of them seen just once. Sequencing was performed on peripheral blood. These receptors all stem from a human donor in a cohort sampled during active COVID-19.

This rearrangement joins TRBV19 to TRBJ2-7; D gene uncertain. The CDR3 length is 11 residues. Trimming shortened V by 4 bases and J by 2 bases, and 3 bases separated the two germline ends. Germline lookup yields CDR1 LNHDA and CDR2 SQIVND (reference sequence). The CDR3 region is CASSNTYEQYF. The CDR3 coding sequence is TGTGCCAGTAGTAACACCTACGAGCAGTACTTC.

The chain uses TRBV27 and TRBJ1-6; D uncertain. Looked up from germline, CDR1 is MNHEY and CDR2 is SMNVEV (reference sequence). The CDR3 runs 15 residues. The ends were cut back, 5 bases at V and 1 base at J, with 9 bases in the middle. DNA for the CDR3: TGTGCCAGCAGTCCACCCCGGTCCTATAATTCACCCCTCCACTTT. This codes for CASSPPRSYNSPLHF.

The chain recombines TRBV27 with TRBJ1-2; TRBD1 matches at 10 bases. The junction had 0 bases not matched to a gene; V was cut back by 0 bases and J by 2 bases. CDR1 and CDR2 (germline): MNHEY, SMNVEV (reference sequence). The CDR3 has 15 amino acids. The CDR3 spells CASSLSGQGNYGYTF. The CDR3 DNA is TGTGCCAGCAGTTTATCGGGACAGGGGAACTATGGCTACACCTTC.

The V gene is TRBV19, the J gene TRBJ2-1, with a possible D match to TRBD1 (6 bases). Germline values: CDR1 LNHDA, CDR2 SQIVND (reference sequence). This CDR3 is 16 amino acids long. Trimming shortened V by 3 bases and J by 4 bases, and 16 bases separated the two germline ends. CDR3: CASSMLGQQSYNEQFF. In DNA, the CDR3 is TGTGCCAGTAGTATGCTTGGACAGCAAAGTTACAATGAGCAGTTCTTC.

This chain's CDR3 is CASSLPGGSTDTQYF. The CDR3 DNA reads as TGTGCCAGCAGCTTACCGGGGGGAAGCACAGATACGCAGTATTTT. V gene TRBV11-2 combines with J gene TRBJ2-3; 7 bases map to TRBD2. The V and J ends lost 2 bases and 0 bases, in that order; junction bases with no gene match: 2. In germline, CDR1 is SGHAT, CDR2 FQNNGV. This CDR3 is 15 amino acids long.

The chain combines TRBV5-1 with TRBJ2-3; 9 positions agree with TRBD1. Per the germline V gene, CDR1 is SGHRS and CDR2 is YFSETQ. The CDR3 runs to 16 residues. J gave up 4 bases and V 4 bases, and 10 bases lay outside the gene matches. CDR3 sequence reads: CASSTGTGRFADTQYF. CDR3 in DNA: TGCGCCAGCAGCACGGGGACAGGGAGGTTCGCAGATACGCAGTATTTT.

The rearrangement joins TRBV3-1 (or the pseudogene TRBV3-2) to TRBJ2-3; TRBD2 agrees at 8 bases. This CDR3 is built from 16 residues. Germline V gives CDR1 LGHDT, CDR2 YNNKEL (reference sequence). Germline trimming cut 1 base from V and 5 bases from J; bases unmatched to any gene: 8. Here the CDR3 reads CASSQAAASGLDTQYF. The DNA for the CDR3 is TGTGCCAGCAGCCAAGCCGCGGCTAGCGGGCTAGATACGCAGTATTTT.

The chain employs TRBV7-2 and TRBJ2-3; 8 bases agree with TRBD1. Germline loops: CDR1 SGHTA, CDR2 FQGNSA. The CDR3 loop spans 14 amino acids. V dropped 3 bases and J dropped 3; count of bases not matched to a gene: 2. The CDR3 DNA reads as TGTGCCAGCAGCTTTGACAGGGGAACAGATACGCAGTATTTT. It specifies CASSFDRGTDTQYF.

This chain links TRBV18 with TRBJ1-2; 12 bases map to TRBD1. The CDR3 consists of 14 residues. Germline V gene sequence: CDR1 KGHSH, CDR2 LQKENI. V gave up 2 bases and J gave up 6 bases; unmatched junction bases: 1. The CDR3: CASSPGTGGHGYTF. In nucleotides, the CDR3 is TGTGCCAGCTCACCAGGGACAGGGGGCCATGGCTACACCTTC. Using reference TRBV18 and TRBJ1-2 for the parts outside the CDR3, the full variable domain is NAGVMQNPRHLVRRRGQEARLRCSPMKGHSHVYWYRQLPEEGLKFMVYLQKENIIDESGMPKERFSAEFPKEGPSILRIQQVVRGDSAAYFCASSPGTGGHGYTFGSGTRLTVV.

This clone was picked up a small number of times. The J gene is TRBJ2-2, the V gene TRBV6-2 or TRBV6-3, with D possibly being TRBD1 (6 bases). The CDR3 spans 14 residues. Trimming took off 4 bases at V and 1 base at J, with 7 bases between the two ends. Per germline, CDR1 MNHEY and CDR2 SVGEGT. CDR3 amino acids: CASSLQGNTGELFF. The CDR3 nucleotides are TGTGCCAGCAGTTTACAGGGGAACACCGGGGAGCTGTTTTTT.

The chain has TRBV27 and TRBJ2-7; a weak D match, TRBD2 (6 bases). Germline lookup yields CDR1 MNHEY and CDR2 SMNVEV (reference sequence). Trimming stripped 8 bases from V and 2 bases from J, with 13 bases between. The length of the CDR3 is 13 residues. The CDR3 DNA sequence: TGTGCCAGCGGCGGGGCGGGGACCTACGAGCAGTACTTC. It codes for CASGGAGTYEQYF.

This chain joins TRBV28 and TRBJ1-5; D unclear. The V gene lost 3 bases and the J gene lost 3 bases, with 6 bases spanning the gap. CDR3 length: 13 amino acids. The germline gives CDR1 MDHEN, CDR2 SYDVKM. The CDR3 sequence is CASSLQVNQPQHF. The CDR3, as DNA: TGTGCCAGCAGTTTGCAGGTCAATCAGCCCCAGCATTTT.

The chain recombines TRBV6-4 with TRBJ1-6; tentative D call: TRBD1 (5 bases). The CDR3 has 14 amino acids. V lost 4 bases to trimming and J lost 8 bases, with 12 bases between them. Germline V gives CDR1 MRHNA, CDR2 SNTAGT. The CDR3 nucleotides read TGTGCCAGCAGTGGCGGGGAGACAGATTCACCCCTCCACTTT. It is translated as CASSGGETDSPLHF.

The genes are TRBV13 and TRBJ2-7, with D tentatively TRBD2 (5 bases). The CDR3 sequence is 12 residues long. The germline CDR1 and CDR2 sequences are PRHDT and FYEKMQ (reference sequence). V shed 0 bases and J shed 9 bases, with 9 bases lying between them. For the CDR3, the DNA is TGTGCCAGCAGCTTAGGGCGGGCCGGGCAGTACTTC. It specifies CASSLGRAGQYF.

The chain uses TRBV5-6 and TRBJ1-2, with a possible D match to TRBD1 (6 bases). This CDR3 comprises 14 residues. Deletions cut 0 bases from V and 7 bases from J, with 13 bases between. CDR1 is SGHDT, CDR2 YYEEEE, per germline. DNA of the CDR3: TGTGCCAGCAGCTTGGGGACAGAGGCCGGTGGCTACACCTTC. Protein sequence: CASSLGTEAGGYTF.

Concerning this clone: Other nucleotide sequences from this sample produce the same CDR3. The DNA for the CDR3 is TGCGCCAGTTCCGACAGGGCCGAAGCTTTCTTT. Translating gives CASSDRAEAFF. This sequence joins TRBV10-2 and TRBJ1-1; TRBD1 agrees at 7 bases. The junction had 6 bases not matched to a gene; V was cut back by 9 bases and J by 8 bases. Germline CDR1 reads WSHSY; CDR2 reads SAAADI. This CDR3 is built from 11 residues.

The CDR3 sequence: CATGTGLTAQYF. The CDR3 DNA sequence: TGTGCCACCGGGACTGGCCTGACGGCCCAGTACTTC. The V and J genes are TRBV6-5 and TRBJ2-5; a weak D match, TRBD2 (6 bases). The CDR3 has 12 residues. CDR1 is MNHEY, CDR2 SVGAGI, per germline. With 10 bases removed from V and 9 bases from J, the gap between germline ends came to 18 bases.

The CDR3 loop is CASSPGLAGEGELFF. CDR3 coding DNA: TGTGCCAGCAGCCCCGGACTAGCAGGGGAGGGGGAGCTGTTTTTT. The J gene is TRBJ2-2, the V gene TRBV7-6; 8 bases line up with TRBD2. Losses at the gene ends were 5 bases for V and 8 bases for J; bases not matched to a gene: 10. The germline gives CDR1 SGHVS, CDR2 FNYEAQ. There are 15 residues in the CDR3. Full variable domain (rest looked up from reference TRBV7-6 and TRBJ2-2): GAGVSQSPRYKVTKRGQDVALRCDPISGHVSLYWYRQALGQGPEFLTYFNYEAQQDKSGLPNDRFSAERPEGSISTLTIQRTEQRDSAMYRCASSPGLAGEGELFFGEGSRLTVL.

The chain uses TRBV5-8 and TRBJ2-5, with 8 nucleotides matching TRBD1. Trimming at V came to 4 bases and at J to 4 bases, leaving 9 bases not matched to a gene. The germline CDR1 and CDR2 sequences are SGHTS and YDEGEE. This CDR3 spans 15 amino acids. The CDR3 spells CASSPSGQGAETQYF. The CDR3 region has the DNA TGTGCCAGCAGCCCCAGCGGACAGGGAGCAGAGACCCAGTACTTC. The full variable domain, rest sourced from reference TRBV5-8 and TRBJ2-5, is EAGVTQSPTHLIKTRGQQATLRCSPISGHTSVYWYQQALGLGLQFLLWYDEGEERNRGNFPPRFSGRQFPNYSSELNVNALELEDSALYLCASSPSGQGAETQYFGPGTRLLVL.

This chain links TRBV12-5 with TRBJ2-3, with 9 bases lining up with TRBD2. CDR3 length equals 16 residues. Germline trimming cut 0 bases from V and 4 bases from J; bases unmatched to any gene: 5. CDR1 and CDR2 (germline): LGHNT, FRNRAP. The CDR3 loop reads CASGLVLAGGPDTQYF. The CDR3 coding sequence is TGTGCTAGTGGTTTGGTACTGGCGGGGGGGCCAGATACGCAGTATTTT. The entire variable domain, with the rest obtained from reference TRBV12-5 and TRBJ2-3, is as follows: DARVTQTPRHKVTEMGQEVTMRCQPILGHNTVFWYRQTMMQGLELLAYFRNRAPLDDSGMPKDRFSAEMPDATLATLKIQPSEPRDSAVYFCASGLVLAGGPDTQYFGPGTRLTVL.

V usage is TRBV10-3 and J usage is TRBJ2-1, with 10 bases lining up with TRBD2. This CDR3 spans 14 amino acids. Unmatched junction bases numbered 2, after V lost 7 bases and J lost 2 bases. Germline-derived CDR1 and CDR2 are ENHRY and SYGVKD. Here the CDR3 DNA reads TGTGCCATCAATAGCGGGGGGCCCTACAATGAGCAGTTCTTC. Its protein product is CAINSGGPYNEQFF.

V and J are TRBV2 and TRBJ2-7; D uncertain. CDR1 and CDR2 from the germline V gene are SNHLY and FYNNEI. The CDR3 totals 15 residues. The germline V and J ends were trimmed by 2 bases and 6 bases, with 17 bases remaining between them. The CDR3 nucleotides read TGTGCCAGCAGTGAATCCGCGGCGGCTCCATCCGAGCAGTACTTC. Protein product: CASSESAAAPSEQYF. The full variable domain, its missing parts supplied by reference TRBV2 and TRBJ2-7, is EPEVTQTPSHQVTQMGQEVILRCVPISNHLYFYWYRQILGQKVEFLVSFYNNEISEKSEIFDDQFSVERPDGSNFTLKIRSTKLEDSAMYFCASSESAAAPSEQYFGPGTRLTVT.

The chain uses TRBV19 and TRBJ1-1, with a tentative D call TRBD1 (5 bases). The CDR3 totals 14 residues. Germline CDR1 is LNHDA and CDR2 is SQIVND (reference sequence). V dropped 1 base and J dropped 1 base, with 7 bases sitting between them. In nucleotides, the CDR3 is TGTGCCAGTAGTATAGGGGGCTCGAACACTGAAGCTTTCTTT. Translated, it gives CASSIGGSNTEAFF.

This clone has only one observation. The chain carries TRBV5-6 and TRBJ1-2; TRBD1 agrees at 12 bases. This CDR3 is built from 14 residues. Germline V gene data show CDR1 as SGHDT and CDR2 as YYEEEE. V lost 4 bases and J lost 8; bases outside the gene matches: 6. DNA of the CDR3: TGTGCCAGCAGCGGAACGGGACAGGGGGCAGGCTACACCTTC. Translation gives CASSGTGQGAGYTF.